The next 16 T cell receptor beta chains were all read from a single sample in a study of read filtering for tumor transcriptome and immune sequencing. Molecular barcoded adaptors covering alpha/delta and beta/gamma chains were used on approximately 400 ng RNA. TCRdb passed the reads through MiXCR, listing each CDR3 protein once. This table holds under 150,000 distinct CDR3 sequences, around 14% found once. The sample consisted of a population of CD138-negative cells sorted from bone marrow. These receptor sequences come from a donor at least 40 years old with multiple myeloma.

Many counts were recorded for this clonotype. V is TRBV15 and J is TRBJ2-5; D gene uncertain. The V gene's germline CDR1 is LNHNV and CDR2 YYDKDF (reference sequence). This CDR3 is built from 15 residues. V lost 5 bases to trimming and J lost 2 bases, with 15 bases between them. CDR3 coding DNA: TGTGCCACCAGCCCCCGGTCGGCAGTACAAGAGACCCAGTACTTC. The encoded protein is CATSPRSAVQETQYF. The full variable domain, with the rest looked up from reference TRBV15 and TRBJ2-5, is DAMVIQNPRYQVTQFGKPVTLSCSQTLNHNVMYWYQQKSSQAPKLLFHYYDKDFNNEADTPDNFQSRRPNTSFCFLDIRSPGLGDTAMYLCATSPRSAVQETQYFGPGTRLLVL.

The table lists this clonotype with many counts. The genes are TRBV18 and TRBJ1-5; D possibly corresponds to TRBD1 (5 bases). Germline V gene data show CDR1 as KGHSH and CDR2 as LQKENI. The ends were cut back, 3 bases at V and 11 bases at J, with 14 bases in the middle. The CDR3 covers 13 residues. CDR3 DNA sequence: TGTGCCAGCTCACCCTGGGACTTTAGTGCCCAGCATTTT. It translates to CASSPWDFSAQHF.

This clonotype was seen ten or more times. J is TRBJ2-7 and V is TRBV20-1; D is possibly TRBD1 (6 bases). The CDR3 spans 14 residues. CDR1 is DFQATT, CDR2 SNEGSKA, per germline (reference sequence). V was cut by 3 bases and J by 2 bases, with 14 bases left in between. CDR3: CSASEVRGTYEQYF. The CDR3 DNA follows: TGCAGTGCTAGCGAGGTCAGGGGCACCTACGAGCAGTACTTC.

Comment on this clonotype: A much larger clone is a single base away; this may be a read error. The chain links TRBV3-1 to TRBJ2-1, with no clear D. Germline CDR1 is LGHDT and CDR2 is YNNKEL (reference sequence). The CDR3 has 12 residues. In DNA form, the CDR3 reads TGTGCCCGCAGCCAAGTATCTAATGAGCAGTTCTTC. Amino acid sequence: CARSQVSNEQFF.

This clonotype was counted at least ten times. The V gene is TRBV12-5, the J gene TRBJ2-7; D is perhaps TRBD2 (6 bases). The V end was cut by 0 bases, the J end by 2 bases, with 11 bases between. CDR1 and CDR2 from the germline V gene are LGHNT and FRNRAP. The CDR3 extends over 15 amino acids. The CDR3 loop is CASGLVRETAYEQYF. The CDR3 DNA is TGTGCTAGTGGTTTGGTACGGGAGACAGCCTACGAGCAGTACTTC.

The chain recombines TRBV11-3 with TRBJ2-7; 15 bases match TRBD2. V was pared by 5 bases and J by 6 bases, with 8 bases of the junction left unmatched. CDR1 and CDR2 from the germline V gene are SGHNT and YENEEA. The length of the CDR3 is 16 residues. CDR3 sequence: CASSTGLAGGPFEQYF. CDR3 coding DNA: TGTGCCAGCAGCACCGGACTAGCGGGAGGGCCATTCGAGCAGTACTTC.

This clonotype was recorded many times. V usage is TRBV7-9 and J usage is TRBJ1-4, with a possible D match to TRBD1 (6 bases). This CDR3 region has 14 residues. V was clipped by 3 bases and J by 7 bases, with 12 bases between them. Germline values: CDR1 SEHNR, CDR2 FQNEAQ (reference sequence). The CDR3, as DNA: TGTGCCAGCAGCTTGGGAGGGGGAGTTGAAAAACTGTTTTTT. Protein: CASSLGGGVEKLFF. The entire variable domain, with the rest obtained from reference TRBV7-9 and TRBJ1-4, is as follows: DTGVSQNPRHKITKRGQNVTFRCDPISEHNRLYWYRQTLGQGPEFLTYFQNEAQLEKSRLLSDRFSAERPKGSFSTLEIQRTEQGDSAMYLCASSLGGGVEKLFFGSGTQLSVL.

As to this clonotype: One base away lies a much larger clone, so this may be a sequencing read error. The CDR3 end shows no conserved phenylalanine or tryptophan, and so a read error is likely. This chain links TRBV27 with TRBJ2-1; 9 bases are shared with TRBD1. The CDR3 contains 14 residues. The J segment lost 9 bases and the V segment lost 3 bases, leaving 6 bases of the junction unmatched. From germline, CDR1 is MNHEY and CDR2 SMNVEV (reference sequence). The DNA for the CDR3 is TGTGCCAGCAGTTTGTACAGGGGGCGCGGTGAGCAGTTCCTC. Its protein is CASSLYRGRGEQFL.

This clonotype was found many times. V usage is TRBV30 and J usage is TRBJ1-1, with TRBD1 as a possible D gene (5 bases). The CDR3 spans 14 residues. Trimming took 0 bases from V and 7 from J, leaving 15 bases between them. The V gene's germline CDR1 is GTSNPN and CDR2 SVGIG (reference sequence). The CDR3, as DNA: TGTGCCTGGAGTGTTCCGCCGGGGCAATTTGAAGCTTTCTTT. Translated: CAWSVPPGQFEAFF.

In its sample, this clonotype was seen many times. The chain has TRBV9 and TRBJ2-1, with TRBD1 as a possible D gene (5 bases). From germline, CDR1 is SGDLS and CDR2 YYNGEE. Trimming removed 1 base from V and 8 bases from J, with 16 bases in between. CDR3 length: 15 amino acids. The DNA for the CDR3 is TGTGCCAGCAGCGTATCTGGGGCCAGAGGCGATGAGCAGTTCTTC. It encodes CASSVSGARGDEQFF.

Details on this clonotype: Here the CDR3 omits its conserved ending phenylalanine or tryptophan, so a read error is the likely source. The chain links TRBV11-1 to TRBJ1-1; TRBD1 agrees at 8 bases. CDR1 and CDR2 (germline): SGHAT, FQDESV (reference sequence). The CDR3 sequence is 15 residues long. With V trimmed by 5 bases and J by 0 bases, 5 bases remained unmatched. The CDR3, as DNA: TGTGCCAGCAGCCTCCGACAGGGGATGAACACTGAAGCTTTCTAT. Protein product: CASSLRQGMNTEAFY.

A word on this clonotype: A much larger clonotype is one base distant, so this may be a read error. This sequence joins TRBV18 and TRBJ2-7; perhaps D is TRBD1 or TRBD2 (6 bases each). The CDR3 totals 13 residues. The V gene's germline CDR1 is KGHSH and CDR2 LQKENI. With 5 bases removed from V and 7 bases from J, the gap between germline ends came to 15 bases. The DNA for the CDR3 is TGTGCCAGCTCAAGGGGGGCGGCCGTGGAGCAGTACTTC. It codes for CASSRGAAVEQYF.

The table lists this clonotype with many counts. The chain links TRBV5-1 to TRBJ1-1; no clear D gene. Germline-derived CDR1 and CDR2 are SGHRS and YFSETQ. The CDR3 totals 13 residues. V was clipped by 0 bases and J by 4 bases, with 7 bases between them. CDR3: CASSLDTGTEAFF. CDR3 bases: TGCGCCAGCAGCTTGGACACCGGCACTGAAGCTTTCTTT.

The rearrangement links TRBV27 to TRBJ2-3; no reliable D call. Germline CDR1 reads MNHEY; CDR2 reads SMNVEV (reference sequence). This CDR3 region has 18 residues. The V gene lost 2 bases and the J gene lost 2 bases, with 20 bases spanning the gap. The CDR3 DNA reads as TGTGCCAGCAGTTTAGCCCTAGGAATAGCTCGGGCCACAGATACGCAGTATTTT. It codes for CASSLALGIARATDTQYF.

This clonotype was seen at least ten times. V and J are TRBV12-3 or TRBV12-4 and TRBJ1-2; maybe TRBD1 (5 bases). The V end lost 3 bases, the J end lost 8 bases, and 13 bases lay between the germline ends. This CDR3 has 13 amino acids. In DNA, the CDR3 is TGTGCCAGCAGTTTGGGGGTTAGAGGCGGCTACACCTTC. This codes for CASSLGVRGGYTF.

The CDR3 protein is CATSRDLGQGARGYTF. CDR3 sequence (DNA): TGTGCCACCAGCAGAGATCTGGGACAGGGGGCCCGTGGCTACACCTTC. The chain couples TRBV15 to TRBJ1-2, with TRBD1 matching over 12 bases. V shed 0 bases, J shed 7 bases, and the junction held 6 bases outside the gene matches. Germline CDR1 reads LNHNV; CDR2 reads YYDKDF (reference sequence). This CDR3 contains 16 residues. The full variable domain, in which reference TRBV15 and TRBJ1-2 provide the parts outside the CDR3, is DAMVIQNPRYQVTQFGKPVTLSCSQTLNHNVMYWYQQKSSQAPKLLFHYYDKDFNNEADTPDNFQSRRPNTSFCFLDIRSPGLGDTAMYLCATSRDLGQGARGYTFGSGTRLTVV.